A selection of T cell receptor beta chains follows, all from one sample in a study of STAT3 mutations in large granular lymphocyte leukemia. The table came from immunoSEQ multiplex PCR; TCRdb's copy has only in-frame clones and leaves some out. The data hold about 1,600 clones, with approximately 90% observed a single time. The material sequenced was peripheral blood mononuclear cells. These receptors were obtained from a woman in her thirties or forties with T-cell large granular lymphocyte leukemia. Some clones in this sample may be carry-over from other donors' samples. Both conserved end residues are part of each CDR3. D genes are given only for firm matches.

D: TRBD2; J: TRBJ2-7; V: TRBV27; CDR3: CASSMTSRFYEQYF
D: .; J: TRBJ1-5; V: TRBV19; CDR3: CASSTQGSGNQPQHF
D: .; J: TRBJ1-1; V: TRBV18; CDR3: CASSPKGLQGTEAFF
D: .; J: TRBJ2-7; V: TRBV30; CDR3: CAWGFGFEQYF
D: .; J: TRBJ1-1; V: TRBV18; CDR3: CASRFGENTEAFF
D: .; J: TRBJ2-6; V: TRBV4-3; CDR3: CASSQDGTTGANVLTF
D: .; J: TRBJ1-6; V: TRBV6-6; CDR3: CASSYMQSSYNSPLHF
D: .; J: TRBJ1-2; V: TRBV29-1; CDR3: CSVDMLHTTGGYTF
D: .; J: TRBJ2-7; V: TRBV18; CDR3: CASSPGQGGGEQYF
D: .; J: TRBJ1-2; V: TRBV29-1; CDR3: CSVRRGFPYGYTF
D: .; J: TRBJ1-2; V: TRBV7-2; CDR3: CASSLYAGASYGYTF